Sequencing of this T cell receptor beta chain was carried out in a study of beta chain features in type 1 diabetes. The study reverse transcribed the entire isolated RNA, so it sequenced expressed TCRB transcripts. The method was immunoSEQ multiplex PCR; TCRdb's version includes in-frame clones alone and lacks a portion of them. The data hold some 240,000 clones, with 15% to 20% observed a single time. On this clone itself: Its antigen is unidentified.

Findings of the study overall: When Type 1 diabetes patients were examined, their TCRB CDR3s proved moderately but significantly shorter in all four CD4+ subsets. Amplification by PCR could prefer shorter templates, with the same effect in patients and controls.

Germline V gene lookup returns CDR1 MNHEY and CDR2 SVGAGI. V lost 0 bases and J 5 bases, leaving 7 bases between the germline ends. The CDR3 totals 14 residues. Post-sort purity exceeded 98% for all sorted populations. The rearrangement joins TRBV6-5 to TRBJ1-4, with a weak D call TRBD1 (6 bases). The sample comprised naive CD4+ T cells from blood. The TCR comes from a man aged 25 to 40 with type 1 diabetes. The CDR3 region has the DNA TGTGCCAGCAGTTACTCGGGGGCAAATGAAAAACTGTTTTTT. Translation: CASSYSGANEKLFF.